These 24 T cell receptor beta chains were all obtained from the same sample, sequenced in a study of tumor-infiltrating lymphocytes in localized non-small cell lung cancer. Here immunoSEQ multiplex PCR was the method, and the copy in TCRdb shows in-frame clones only, minus some. The table records 20,000 or so clones, around 73% of them present only once. Sequencing was performed on lung tumor tissue. The receptors were gathered from a human donor with non-small cell lung cancer.

This clone was seen only a few times. The V and J genes are TRBV18 and TRBJ2-1, with TRBD1 identical over 7 bases. Trimming cost V 1 base and J 8 bases; bases outside gene matches: 11. Per the germline V gene, CDR1 is KGHSH and CDR2 is LQKENI. The CDR3 is made up of 16 amino acids. CDR3 nucleotides: TGTGCCAGCTCACCACTGCGAGGGGGCGGAGCGGATGAGCAGTTCTTC. Its protein is CASSPLRGGGADEQFF.

This rearrangement joins TRBV7-2 to TRBJ2-1; a weak D match, TRBD1 (7 bases). The length of the CDR3 is 14 residues. CDR1 is SGHTA, CDR2 FQGNSA, per germline. V was clipped by 4 bases and J by 3 bases, with 10 bases between them. DNA of the CDR3: TGTGCCAGCAGCTCAGGGGGGTTCTACAATGAGCAGTTCTTC. Translation gives CASSSGGFYNEQFF.

This clone has only a few counts. The rearrangement links TRBV7-9 to TRBJ2-7; D perhaps matches TRBD1 (6 bases). This CDR3 spans 13 amino acids. The V end lost 0 bases, the J end lost 3 bases, and 6 bases lay between the germline ends. The V gene's germline CDR1 is SEHNR and CDR2 FQNEAQ (reference sequence). The chain's CDR3 is CASSLARGYEQYF. CDR3 sequence (DNA): TGTGCCAGCAGCTTAGCCAGGGGCTACGAGCAGTACTTC.

The genes are TRBV7-6 and TRBJ2-7; D is possibly TRBD1 (5 bases). The CDR3 has 15 amino acids. Trimming shortened V by 0 bases and J by 4 bases, and 13 bases separated the two germline ends. CDR1 is SGHVS, CDR2 FNYEAQ, per germline. The CDR3 DNA reads as TGTGCCAGCAGCTTAGCCACAGGAAGTAGTTACGAGCAGTACTTC. Residues: CASSLATGSSYEQYF.

J is TRBJ1-6 and V is TRBV7-2; 10 bases match TRBD1. V trimming: 4 bases; J trimming: 14 bases; junction bases outside the gene matches: 23. The germline V gene has CDR1 SGHTA and CDR2 FQGNSA. This CDR3 is 19 amino acids long. For the CDR3, the DNA is TGTGCCAGCAGCTCCTACGTGGGAATAGACAGGGGGCGACGGTTGGCCCTCCACTTT. Protein: CASSSYVGIDRGRRLALHF.

This clone was seen just once. The chain has TRBV18 and TRBJ1-2; D is uncertain. Germline V CDR1 and CDR2: KGHSH, LQKENI. This CDR3 has 14 amino acids. V was trimmed by 1 base and J by 2 bases, leaving 8 bases between them. This CDR3 reads CASSPQGLNYGYTF. The CDR3 DNA is TGTGCCAGCTCACCACAGGGTTTGAACTATGGCTACACCTTC.

This clone was detected only once. J is TRBJ2-3 and V is TRBV7-6, with 10 bases fitting TRBD2. This CDR3 has 18 residues. Germline V gene data show CDR1 as SGHVS and CDR2 as FNYEAQ. Trimming at V came to 2 bases and at J to 1 base, leaving 9 bases not matched to a gene. The CDR3 is CASSLRPSGGGGTDTQYF. The CDR3, as DNA: TGTGCCAGCAGCTTAAGGCCTAGCGGGGGTGGAGGCACAGATACGCAGTATTTT.

The J gene is TRBJ1-2, the V gene TRBV19, with a weak D call TRBD1 (5 bases). This CDR3 is built from 13 residues. With 3 bases removed from V and 8 bases from J, the gap between germline ends came to 13 bases. The germline gives CDR1 LNHDA, CDR2 SQIVND (reference sequence). CDR3 in amino acids: CASSIQGIVGYTF. The CDR3 nucleotides are TGTGCCAGTAGTATTCAGGGAATTGTGGGCTACACCTTC.

This clone was picked up a small number of times. The gene calls are TRBV7-2 and TRBJ1-2; D remains unclear. Germline CDR1 is SGHTA and CDR2 is FQGNSA. The V end was cut by 5 bases, the J end by 4 bases, with 14 bases between. The CDR3 is 14 amino acids. CDR3 DNA: TGTGCCAGCAGCCTTCAGACACGACTCTATGGCTACACCTTC. This sequence encodes CASSLQTRLYGYTF.

The chain links TRBV7-7 to TRBJ2-2, with 9 bases lining up with TRBD2. The V and J ends lost 5 bases and 1 base, in that order; junction bases with no gene match: 2. The germline gives CDR1 SSHAT, CDR2 FNYEAQ (reference sequence). The CDR3 has 15 amino acids. The chain's CDR3 is CASSPTSGNTGELFF. For the CDR3, the DNA is TGTGCCAGCAGCCCGACTAGCGGGAACACCGGGGAGCTGTTTTTT.

This chain connects TRBV30 to TRBJ1-2; possibly TRBD1 for D (5 bases). V lost 0 bases, J lost 0 bases, and 8 bases lay in between. The V gene's germline CDR1 is GTSNPN and CDR2 SVGIG (reference sequence). This CDR3 has 14 residues. The CDR3 bases are TGTGCCTGGAGTGTACCAGGGACTAACTATGGCTACACCTTC. Translation gives CAWSVPGTNYGYTF.

The chain is built from TRBV6-5 and TRBJ2-3; D uncertain. Trimming shortened V by 1 base and J by 7 bases, and 3 bases separated the two germline ends. The CDR3 consists of 11 residues. Germline CDR1 reads MNHEY; CDR2 reads SVGAGI. In nucleotides, the CDR3 is TGTGCCAGCAGTTACTTGAATACGCAGTATTTT. Translation: CASSYLNTQYF.

The sample holds a few counts of this clone. This chain uses TRBV19 with TRBJ1-6; D unclear. This CDR3 region has 16 residues. V lost 6 bases and J 0 bases, leaving 12 bases between the germline ends. Germline V gives CDR1 LNHDA, CDR2 SQIVND (reference sequence). The CDR3 region is CASRTLESSYNSPLHF. The CDR3 bases are TGTGCCAGTAGGACCCTGGAAAGCTCCTATAATTCACCCCTCCACTTT.

The sample holds one count of this clone. The CDR3 DNA reads as TGTGCCAGCAGCTTCCGCTCCGGGACAGGGTCAACGAGAGTCTACACCTTC. Its translation: CASSFRSGTGSTRVYTF. The rearrangement uses TRBV7-2 and TRBJ1-2; 9 bases are shared with TRBD1. Germline CDR1 and CDR2: SGHTA and FQGNSA. The J segment lost 10 bases and the V segment lost 3 bases, leaving 18 bases of the junction unmatched. The CDR3 extends over 17 amino acids. Drawing the rest from reference TRBV7-2 and TRBJ1-2, the complete variable domain is GAGVSQSPSNKVTEKGKDVELRCDPISGHTALYWYRQSLGQGLEFLIYFQGNSAPDKSGLPSDRFSAERTGGSVSTLTIQRTQQEDSAVYLCASSFRSGTGSTRVYTFGSGTRLTVV.

The chain has TRBV5-1 and TRBJ1-1; D is ambiguous. The CDR3 runs 14 residues. Germline CDR1 is SGHRS and CDR2 is YFSETQ. The V end was cut by 5 bases, the J end by 1 base, with 12 bases between. CDR3 sequence reads: CASSLTAENTEAFF. The CDR3 region has the DNA TGCGCCAGCAGTTTAACAGCAGAGAACACTGAAGCTTTCTTT.

The chain joins TRBV5-1 to TRBJ2-5; perhaps D is TRBD1 or TRBD2 (5 bases each). V lost 3 bases and J 3 bases, leaving 12 bases between the germline ends. CDR1 is SGHRS, CDR2 YFSETQ, per germline. This CDR3 spans 14 amino acids. The CDR3, as DNA: TGCGCCAGCAGCTGGGACGGTGTGGAAGAGACCCAGTACTTC. It yields the protein CASSWDGVEETQYF.

The rearrangement links TRBV7-9 to TRBJ2-5; the D gene could be TRBD1 or TRBD2 (6 bases each). Trimming took 6 bases from V and 4 from J, leaving 18 bases between them. The CDR3 has 15 amino acids. From germline, CDR1 is SEHNR and CDR2 FQNEAQ (reference sequence). The CDR3 DNA is TGTGCCAGCAGTCCCACGGGGGCCGGGGGAGAGACCCAGTACTTC. Protein product: CASSPTGAGGETQYF.

The chain uses TRBV2 and TRBJ2-7; D is possibly TRBD1 or TRBD2 (5 bases each). There are 15 residues in the CDR3. Germline V gene sequence: CDR1 SNHLY, CDR2 FYNNEI. V lost 6 bases to trimming and J lost 2 bases, with 17 bases between them. The CDR3 region has the DNA TGTGCCAGCAGAGAATCGGGACGGGCGGCCTACGAGCAGTACTTC. This codes for CASRESGRAAYEQYF.

This chain uses TRBV11-1 with TRBJ2-5, with 8 bases identical to TRBD1. The CDR3 spans 15 residues. Looked up from germline, CDR1 is SGHAT and CDR2 is FQDESV (reference sequence). V lost 3 bases, J lost 1 base, and 4 bases stayed unmatched. The chain's CDR3 is CASSLGTGPQETQYF. In DNA form, the CDR3 reads TGTGCCAGCAGCTTGGGGACAGGCCCCCAAGAGACCCAGTACTTC.

The chain joins TRBV7-2 to TRBJ1-6; D unresolved. Germline-derived CDR1 and CDR2 are SGHTA and FQGNSA. The V end was cut by 6 bases, the J end by 7 bases, with 10 bases between. The CDR3 spans 13 residues. CDR3 nucleotide sequence: TGTGCCAGCAGTCCAGTGGGGAATTCACCCCTCCACTTT. Its translation is CASSPVGNSPLHF. Variable domain in full (rest from reference TRBV7-2 and TRBJ1-6): GAGVSQSPSNKVTEKGKDVELRCDPISGHTALYWYRQSLGQGLEFLIYFQGNSAPDKSGLPSDRFSAERTGGSVSTLTIQRTQQEDSAVYLCASSPVGNSPLHFGNGTRLTVT.

This chain joins TRBV5-6 and TRBJ1-2; weak D call: TRBD1 (6 bases). Germline V lookup: CDR1 SGHDT, CDR2 YYEEEE. The CDR3 consists of 13 residues. V shed 8 bases and J shed 2 bases, with 13 bases lying between them. The CDR3 coding sequence is TGTGCCAGTTCAGTGGGGGCCAACTATGGCTACACCTTC. It codes for CASSVGANYGYTF.

The rearrangement links TRBV11-3 to TRBJ2-1; unclear D gene. Germline assignment: CDR1 SGHNT and CDR2 YENEEA. The CDR3 is 16 amino acids. V lost 0 bases and J 0 bases, leaving 9 bases between the germline ends. This CDR3 is CASSLDGMSSYNEQFF. The CDR3 coding sequence is TGTGCCAGCAGCTTAGACGGCATGAGCTCCTACAATGAGCAGTTCTTC.

The V and J genes are TRBV5-5 and TRBJ2-5; 9 bases line up with TRBD1. CDR1 is SGHKS and CDR2 is YYEKEE in the germline V gene (reference sequence). Unmatched junction bases numbered 9, after V lost 4 bases and J lost 5 bases. The CDR3 covers 15 residues. Here the CDR3 reads CASSTQGARGETQYF. The CDR3 nucleotides read TGTGCCAGCAGCACACAGGGGGCGCGAGGGGAGACCCAGTACTTC. Complete variable domain (other parts from reference TRBV5-5 and TRBJ2-5): DAGVTQSPTHLIKTRGQQVTLRCSPISGHKSVSWYQQVLGQGPQFIFQYYEKEERGRGNFPDRFSARQFPNYSSELNVNALLLGDSALYLCASSTQGARGETQYFGPGTRLLVL.

This clone occurred a few times. The rearrangement links TRBV29-1 to TRBJ2-7; D is uncertain. The CDR3 contains 13 residues. CDR1 SQVTM and CDR2 ANQGSEA come from the germline V gene. The V end was cut by 3 bases, the J end by 3 bases, with 12 bases between. The DNA of the CDR3 is TGCAGCGTTGAGTCAGCTTCAAACTACGAGCAGTACTTC. This sequence encodes CSVESASNYEQYF.